This T cell receptor (beta chain) was recovered during a study of blood T cell repertoires in COVID-19. Overall study: Sources were T cells, B-cell-depleted T cells, or PBMCs; the material itself was cDNA or gDNA.

Germline V gene data show CDR1 as SGHNT and CDR2 as YYREEE (reference sequence). The CDR3 runs to 15 residues. The J segment lost 5 bases and the V segment lost 4 bases, leaving 10 bases of the junction unmatched. Some clones are missing from TCRdb's copy, which holds only in-frame ones; the method was immunoSEQ multiplex PCR. Counted here are over 55,000 clones, more than 75% occurring once; the ten biggest clones make up under 9.5%. The TCR was taken from a man aged 45 to 65 with active COVID-19. The chain uses TRBV5-4 and TRBJ2-7; 9 positions match TRBD1. Input material: peripheral blood. CDR3 sequence reads: CASSTPGQGTHEQYF. CDR3 DNA sequence: TGTGCCAGCAGCACCCCGGGACAGGGAACCCACGAGCAGTACTTC. Looking up the rest from reference TRBV5-4 and TRBJ2-7 gives the full variable domain: ETGVTQSPTHLIKTRGQQVTLRCSSQSGHNTVSWYQQALGQGPQFIFQYYREEENGRGNFPPRFSGLQFPNYSSELNVNALELDDSALYLCASSTPGQGTHEQYFGPGTRLTVT.